The 21 T cell receptor beta chains below all came from one sample that was sequenced in a study of blood T cell repertoires in COVID-19 (TCRdb year 2020). Receptor amplification or capture employed the immunoSEQ multiplex PCR assay. The clones in this table, taken by TCRdb from immuneACCESS, are in-frame only. Not every clone is retained; where verified, under half of the shortfall comes from an unresolved V gene, and the cause of the rest is unknown. Counted in this sample were over 90,000 clones; around four fifths of them appeared once. Around 9.5% of the sample rests with the top ten. The material sequenced was peripheral blood. These receptor sequences come from a man between 40 and 49 years old with active or convalescent COVID-19.

This clone turned up a few times. CDR3 sequence reads: CASSLAGAGGGNTIYF. The CDR3 DNA reads TGTGCCAGCAGCTTGGCTGGGGCAGGGGGCGGGAACACCATATATTTT. The chain combines TRBV5-5 with TRBJ1-3, with 8 bases fitting TRBD1. The ends lost 0 bases at V and 7 bases at J; junction bases unmatched: 9. CDR3 length equals 16 residues. Looked up from germline, CDR1 is SGHKS and CDR2 is YYEKEE (reference sequence).

The rearrangement joins TRBV18 to TRBJ2-5; D not certain. CDR1 is KGHSH and CDR2 is LQKENI in the germline V gene. The CDR3 has 11 residues. Trimming stripped 3 bases from V and 3 bases from J, with 2 bases between. This chain's CDR3 is CASSPKETQYF. CDR3 nucleotide sequence: TGTGCCAGCTCACCCAAAGAGACCCAGTACTTC.

The chain links TRBV30 to TRBJ1-5; D is unresolved. The CDR3 extends over 13 amino acids. V was trimmed by 1 base and J by 2 bases, leaving 6 bases between them. Germline V gives CDR1 GTSNPN, CDR2 SVGIG (reference sequence). The CDR3 reads CAWSGGGNQPQHF. The DNA for the CDR3 is TGTGCCTGGAGTGGCGGGGGCAATCAGCCCCAGCATTTT.

The chain couples TRBV7-2 to TRBJ1-5, with 7 bases lining up with TRBD1. This CDR3 is 16 amino acids long. Germline lookup yields CDR1 SGHTA and CDR2 FQGNSA. V shed 1 base, J shed 5 bases, and the junction held 8 bases outside the gene matches. The CDR3: CASSLEGRDSYQPQHF. CDR3 nucleotides: TGTGCCAGCAGCTTAGAGGGCAGGGACAGCTATCAGCCCCAGCATTTT.

This chain joins TRBV9 and TRBJ2-1, with TRBD2 matching 11 bases. The V gene's germline CDR1 is SGDLS and CDR2 YYNGEE. This CDR3 contains 15 residues. V trimming: 6 bases; J trimming: 7 bases; junction bases outside the gene matches: 9. The CDR3 DNA is TGTGCCAGCACCTCTAGCGGGGGGATGGGGAATGAGCAGTTCTTC. Translating it yields CASTSSGGMGNEQFF.

The J gene is TRBJ2-5, the V gene TRBV7-6; TRBD2 matches 7 bases. Trimming took 1 base from V and 2 from J; bases not matched to a gene: 4. Looked up from germline, CDR1 is SGHVS and CDR2 is FNYEAQ. The CDR3 has 15 residues. The CDR3 bases are TGTGCCAGCAGCTTAGGGGTTAGCGGGCAAGAGACCCAGTACTTC. Protein product: CASSLGVSGQETQYF.

The chain joins TRBV4-1 to TRBJ1-2, with TRBD1 matching over 9 bases. This CDR3 region has 14 residues. Losses at the gene ends were 4 bases for V and 4 bases for J; bases not matched to a gene: 4. CDR1 MGHRA and CDR2 YSYEKL come from the germline V gene. As DNA, the CDR3 is TGCGCCAGCAGCCCCGGGACAGGGTCCTATGGCTACACCTTC. Translated, it gives CASSPGTGSYGYTF.

The table lists this clone with a count of one. This sequence joins TRBV6-4 and TRBJ2-3; D is perhaps TRBD2 (6 bases). The V and J ends lost 4 bases and 0 bases respectively, with 8 bases between them. This CDR3 is 14 amino acids long. CDR1 is MRHNA and CDR2 is SNTAGT in the germline V gene. The CDR3 nucleotides are TGTGCCAGCAGTGCCGGGACTAGCACAGATACGCAGTATTTT. It specifies CASSAGTSTDTQYF.

The chain has TRBV19 and TRBJ2-5, with TRBD2 matching 9 bases. This CDR3 is 15 amino acids long. The germline V gene has CDR1 LNHDA and CDR2 SQIVND (reference sequence). V lost 5 bases, J lost 4 bases, and 8 bases stayed unmatched. In DNA, the CDR3 is TGTGCCAGTAGTGAGGGTAGTAGCGGGGGAGAGACCCAGTACTTC. This codes for CASSEGSSGGETQYF.

This clone has more than one count but fewer than ten. The V and J genes are TRBV29-1 and TRBJ1-2, with D maybe TRBD1 (6 bases). CDR1 is SQVTM, CDR2 ANQGSEA, per germline. Between the trimmed V and J ends, which lost 0 bases and 4 bases, there was a span of 12 bases. The CDR3 is made up of 14 amino acids. In DNA, the CDR3 is TGCAGCGTTGAAGATCTTGGGGGCCGCTATGGCTACACCTTC. It is translated as CSVEDLGGRYGYTF.

The chain joins TRBV9 to TRBJ1-3, with a tentative D call TRBD1 (5 bases). This CDR3 is 16 amino acids long. V lost 3 bases, J lost 4 bases, and 17 bases lay in between. Germline V gives CDR1 SGDLS, CDR2 YYNGEE. CDR3 region: CASSGSLGHWGNTIYF. CDR3 nucleotide sequence: TGTGCCAGCAGCGGTTCCTTGGGGCATTGGGGAAACACCATATATTTT.

This clone was counted between two and nine times. The chain employs TRBV7-9 and TRBJ1-2; D might be TRBD1 (5 bases). Germline V gene data show CDR1 as SEHNR and CDR2 as FQNEAQ (reference sequence). There are 13 residues in the CDR3. The V end lost 5 bases, the J end lost 4 bases, and 11 bases lay between the germline ends. The CDR3 DNA sequence: TGTGCCAGCAGCCTGGGAGGGGTCTATGGCTACACCTTC. This encodes CASSLGGVYGYTF.

As DNA, the CDR3 is TGTGCCAGCAGCCAAGGGGCGGAAGCTTTCTTT. Residues: CASSQGAEAFF. The chain carries TRBV3-1 (or the pseudogene TRBV3-2) and TRBJ1-1, with D unclear. Germline values: CDR1 LGHDT, CDR2 YNNKEL (reference sequence). This CDR3 has 11 residues. The ends were cut back, 1 base at V and 8 bases at J, with 5 bases in the middle.

The rearrangement uses TRBV3-1 (or the pseudogene TRBV3-2) and TRBJ1-4; no clear D gene. This CDR3 is 12 amino acids long. V was clipped by 2 bases and J by 8 bases, with 6 bases between them. From germline, CDR1 is LGHDT and CDR2 YNNKEL (reference sequence). CDR3 sequence reads: CASSQLGEKLFF. Here the CDR3 DNA reads TGTGCCAGCAGCCAATTGGGCGAAAAACTGTTTTTT.

The chain joins TRBV7-2 to TRBJ2-3; 7 bases match TRBD2. V dropped 3 bases and J dropped 3; count of bases not matched to a gene: 9. This CDR3 has 16 amino acids. Germline lookup yields CDR1 SGHTA and CDR2 FQGNSA. In nucleotides, the CDR3 is TGTGCCAGCAGCTTCGGGGGGACTCCGAGGACAGATACGCAGTATTTT. It translates to CASSFGGTPRTDTQYF.

The chain joins TRBV6-2 or TRBV6-3 to TRBJ2-7, with TRBD2 matching 8 bases. Germline lookup yields CDR1 MNHEY and CDR2 SVGEGT. The CDR3 totals 16 residues. V dropped 4 bases and J dropped 1; count of bases not matched to a gene: 9. The CDR3 nucleotides read TGTGCCAGCAGTTTGCCTGTCTCTAGCGGGTCCTACGAGCAGTACTTC. It translates to CASSLPVSSGSYEQYF.

The rearrangement links TRBV19 to TRBJ2-1, with TRBD1 matching 8 bases. CDR3 length equals 16 residues. V trimming: 6 bases; J trimming: 7 bases; junction bases outside the gene matches: 14. Germline assignment: CDR1 LNHDA and CDR2 SQIVND (reference sequence). The DNA of the CDR3 is TGTGCCAGTAGGGCCCTGTGGCAGGGGGCTGGAAATGAGCAGTTCTTC. This gives the protein CASRALWQGAGNEQFF. Full variable domain (missing parts from reference TRBV19 and TRBJ2-1): DGGITQSPKYLFRKEGQNVTLSCEQNLNHDAMYWYRQDPGQGLRLIYYSQIVNDFQKGDIAEGYSVSREKKESFPLTVTSAQKNPTAFYLCASRALWQGAGNEQFFGPGTRLTVL.

CDR3 sequence: CASSLNGEDQPQHF. CDR3 coding DNA: TGCGCCAGCAGCTTGAACGGGGAGGATCAGCCCCAGCATTTT. V gene TRBV5-1 combines with J gene TRBJ1-5, with D unresolved. The V gene's germline CDR1 is SGHRS and CDR2 YFSETQ. V was cut by 1 base and J by 5 bases, with 10 bases left in between. The CDR3 extends over 14 amino acids.

The chain joins TRBV12-1 to TRBJ1-4; the table's D call of TRBD1 was not tested on the DNA. TRBV12-1 is labeled a pseudogene. The CDR3 contains 15 residues. The chain's CDR3 is CASSPPRKTNEKLFF. CDR3 nucleotide sequence: TGTGCCAGCAGCCCGCCCAGGAAAACTAATGAAAAACTGTTTTTT.

This clone has just a few counts. This sequence joins TRBV10-3 and TRBJ1-2; D is undetermined. The V end was cut by 5 bases, the J end by 1 base, with 8 bases between. The CDR3 is 13 amino acids. From germline, CDR1 is ENHRY and CDR2 SYGVKD. The chain's CDR3 is CAISSTDNYGYTF. CDR3 DNA sequence: TGTGCCATCAGTTCTACAGATAACTATGGCTACACCTTC.

J is TRBJ2-7 and V is TRBV27, with D perhaps TRBD1 (8 bases). CDR1 MNHEY and CDR2 SMNVEV come from the germline V gene (reference sequence). This CDR3 is 14 amino acids long. The V and J ends lost 6 bases and 7 bases respectively, with 19 bases between them. CDR3 coding DNA: TGTGCCAGCAGAACTCAGCCACAGGGGGGGGAGCAGTACTTC. Translation gives CASRTQPQGGEQYF.